This entry is about one TCR beta chain. One base away lies a much larger clone, so this may be a sequencing read error. The data stem from a study of T cells in Graves' hyperthyroidism and ophthalmopathy. Researchers amplified the TCR beta CDR3 regions from RNA transcripts. Initially, a first-round RT-PCR of the TCR CDR3 employed the HTBI primer set. TCRdb reprocessed the multiplex PCR reads with MiXCR, giving one entry per CDR3 protein. The data hold roughly 700,000 distinct CDR3 sequences, with approximately 15% observed a single time. Reasons for excluding patients were uncontrolled infection, other autoimmune disease, pregnancy or lactation. CDR3 length equals 14 residues. CDR1 and CDR2 from the germline V gene are ENHRY and SYGVKD. Trimming took off 5 bases at V and 3 bases at J, with 13 bases between the two ends.

Material for sequencing was blood. The chain carries TRBV10-3 and TRBJ2-5; a possible D gene is TRBD2 (6 bases). The TCR was taken from a man aged 45-60 years with Graves' hyperthyroidism. The CDR3 reads CAISPAGAEETQYF. The CDR3 nucleotides read TGTGCCATCAGTCCAGCGGGTGCGGAAGAGACCCAGTACTTC.